This T cell receptor (beta chain) is drawn from a study of T cells in Graves' hyperthyroidism and ophthalmopathy. Amplified regions were TCR beta CDR3 sequences from RNA transcripts. The HTBI set primed first-round TCR CDR3 RT-PCR. TCRdb redid the calling of the multiplex PCR reads with MiXCR, one entry per CDR3 protein. The table shows 300,000 to 450,000 distinct CDR3 sequences, with about 12% occurring only once. The germline V gene encodes CDR1 WSHSY and CDR2 SAAADI. With 4 bases clipped from V and 2 bases from J, the junction kept 4 bases outside the gene matches. CDR3 length: 15 residues. This clonotype was detected only a few times.

Source material: blood. J is TRBJ1-5 and V is TRBV10-2; 8 bases agree with TRBD1. The clonotype originates from a young woman with Graves' hyperthyroidism. CDR3 sequence (DNA): TGCGCCAGCAGTGCGACAGGGGATCGCAATCAGCCCCAGCATTTT. It specifies CASSATGDRNQPQHF.